A selection of T cell receptor beta chains follows, all from one sample in a study of control samples from healthy donors and cancer patients. TCRdb's copy holds only in-frame clones and misses some; the assay was immunoSEQ multiplex PCR. The table records roughly 80,000 clones, roughly 84% of them present only once. Sequenced: blood. All receptors derive from a woman between 45 and 65 years old in good health. Each CDR3 is given with its conserved first and last residue. Fields, in order: J gene, D gene, clone size, V gene, CDR3 protein, CDR3 DNA. The D gene is left open where the match is weak. For some rows the clone size is stated as once, few or many, or as a class when expanded; others skip it.

TRBJ1-4 NA NA TRBV7-9 CASSPRQVGTNEKLFF TGTGCCAGCAGCCCCAGACAGGTTGGAACTAATGAAAAACTGTTTTTT
TRBJ1-5 NA once TRBV7-8 CASSLLLGQPQHF TGTGCCAGCAGCTTACTATTAGGGCAGCCCCAGCATTTT
TRBJ1-5 NA NA TRBV24-1 CATSDSYSNQPQHF TGTGCCACCAGTGACTCTTATAGCAATCAGCCCCAGCATTTT
TRBJ1-5 NA NA TRBV19 CATAKGYYSNQPQHF TGTGCCACCGCCAAGGGGTACTATAGCAATCAGCCCCAGCATTTT
TRBJ2-1 TRBD2 NA TRBV3-1/TRBV3-2 CASSPIAGRYNEQFF TGTGCCAGCAGCCCGATAGCGGGTAGGTACAATGAGCAGTTCTTC
TRBJ2-3 TRBD2 NA TRBV15 CATSVTYGASGVLGSTDTQYF TGTGCCACCAGTGTTACCTATGGGGCTAGCGGCGTCCTTGGGAGCACAGATACGCAGTATTTT
TRBJ1-1 TRBD1 NA TRBV2 CASRSNRGLDTEAFF TGTGCCAGCAGGAGTAACAGGGGCCTGGACACTGAAGCTTTCTTT
TRBJ1-2 TRBD1 once TRBV10-3 CASNRGEYGYTF TGTGCCAGCAACAGGGGGGAGTATGGCTACACCTTC
TRBJ1-5 TRBD1 NA TRBV19 CASSPDRAGNQPQHF TGTGCCAGTAGTCCGGACAGGGCTGGCAATCAGCCCCAGCATTTT
TRBJ1-1 NA NA TRBV3-1/TRBV3-2 CASSQVVVPVTEAFF TGTGCCAGCAGCCAAGTAGTGGTTCCGGTCACTGAAGCTTTCTTT
TRBJ1-2 NA few TRBV6-6 CASNLPGTYSNYGYTF TGTGCCAGCAACCTACCAGGGACTTACTCTAACTATGGCTACACCTTC
TRBJ1-2 NA once TRBV6-2/TRBV6-3 CASSSQNYGYTF TGTGCCAGCAGTTCACAAAACTATGGCTACACCTTC
TRBJ2-1 NA NA TRBV2 CASSEWASSYNEQFF TGTGCCAGCAGTGAATGGGCTAGCTCCTACAATGAGCAGTTCTTC
TRBJ2-1 NA once TRBV5-1 CASSLNAGASYNEQFF TGCGCCAGCAGCTTGAATGCGGGTGCCTCCTACAATGAGCAGTTCTTC
TRBJ1-1 NA NA TRBV20-1 CSASSQGKGLMNTEAFF TGCAGTGCTAGTTCCCAGGGGAAAGGGCTTATGAACACTGAAGCTTTCTTT